This entry lists 3 T cell receptor beta chains sequenced from one sample in a study of T cell responses to AZD1222 COVID-19 vaccine (dated by TCRdb to about 2021). The time point label corresponds to: baseline before first vaccination. Library prep was done by the immunoSEQ multiplex PCR assay. TCRdb obtained this table from immuneACCESS and retained in-frame rearrangements with V and J assigned. These tables miss some clones; where compared with another copy, unresolved V genes account for less than half of the shortfall, and the remainder is unexplained. The sample has a few hundred thousand clones on record, approximately 93% of them singletons. Of the sample, around 0.6% falls within the top ten clones. Sequenced here: peripheral blood, sampled on day 0 of AZD1222 vaccination. These receptors originate from an adult in good health.

This chain uses TRBV7-3 with TRBJ2-2; D unclear. The CDR3 is 13 residues long. Trimming left V 0 bases short and J 4 bases short, with 3 bases between. The germline V gene encodes CDR1 SGHTA and CDR2 FQGTGA. CDR3 protein: CASSLTLTGELFF. Written as DNA, the CDR3 is TGTGCCAGCAGCTTAACCCTCACCGGGGAGCTGTTTTTT.

This clone came up a few times. The chain joins TRBV28 to TRBJ2-1, with 9 bases aligning to TRBD2. Germline CDR1 is MDHEN and CDR2 is SYDVKM. CDR3 size: 16 residues. V lost 7 bases and J lost 8; bases outside the gene matches: 15. CDR3 sequence (DNA): TGTGCCAGCAACTCCGGCGGGGGGGAAGGGGAAGATGAGCAGTTCTTC. Amino acids: CASNSGGGEGEDEQFF.

The chain links TRBV6-5 to TRBJ1-2, with 7 bases fitting TRBD1. J gave up 12 bases and V 8 bases, and 12 bases lay outside the gene matches. Per germline, CDR1 MNHEY and CDR2 SVGAGI. There are 12 residues in the CDR3. The CDR3 DNA reads as TGTGCCAGCCATCAAGGGGCAGGGGGAAACACCTTC. Its translation is CASHQGAGGNTF.